This TCR beta chain was sequenced during a study of blood T cell repertoires in COVID-19. Across the study: Spain, Italy and the United States supplied samples that represented acute and convalescent COVID-19. Sources were T cells, B-cell-depleted T cells, or PBMCs; the material itself was cDNA or gDNA.

The CDR3 covers 17 residues. Trimming removed 2 bases from V and 3 bases from J; junction bases left unmatched: 5. CDR1 and CDR2 (germline): MDHEN, SYDVKM. Under the authors' procedure: Amplified reference gene primers provided the basis for estimating nucleated cell counts. Repertoires were generated with immunoSEQ multiplex PCR, while TCRdb's copy carries only in-frame clones and drops some. That table is the source of V, J and clone size, and D and trimming were worked out from the DNA. The table shows roughly 72,000 clones, with approximately 80% occurring only once. This clone was counted once. This receptor was identified in a man aged 70 or older who had recovered from COVID-19. The source material was peripheral blood. The V gene is TRBV28, the J gene TRBJ2-1; 12 bases map to TRBD2. The CDR3: CASSLRLGLAGYNEQFF. DNA for the CDR3: TGTGCCAGCAGTTTAAGGCTGGGACTAGCGGGCTACAATGAGCAGTTCTTC. Supplemented by reference TRBV28 and TRBJ2-1, the full variable domain reads DVKVTQSSRYLVKRTGEKVFLECVQDMDHENMFWYRQDPGLGLRLIYFSYDVKMKEKGDIPEGYSVSREKKERFSLILESASTNQTSMYLCASSLRLGLAGYNEQFFGPGTRLTVL.